These 26 T cell receptor beta chains came from one sample sequenced in a study of blood T cell repertoires in COVID-19. The repertoire was sequenced with immunoSEQ multiplex PCR; TCRdb's copy has only in-frame clones and lacks some. The sample has 80,000 to 100,000 clones; under 80% are singletons. Material: peripheral blood. These receptors all come from an older man with COVID-19, enrolled during active disease.

The V and J genes are TRBV19 and TRBJ2-1; no clear D gene. The CDR3 has 16 amino acids. In germline, CDR1 is LNHDA, CDR2 SQIVND (reference sequence). Trimming pared 2 bases from V and 0 bases from J, leaving 11 bases between. This chain's CDR3 is CASSITQSGSYNEQFF. The CDR3, as DNA: TGTGCCAGTAGTATAACCCAATCGGGCTCCTACAATGAGCAGTTCTTC.

This rearrangement joins TRBV28 to TRBJ1-2; tentative D call: TRBD1 (5 bases). V dropped 8 bases and J dropped 7 bases, with 23 bases sitting between them. The CDR3 length is 15 residues. Per the germline V gene, CDR1 is MDHEN and CDR2 is SYDVKM. CDR3 residues: CASDPTAQGGGGYTF. As DNA, the CDR3 is TGTGCCAGCGACCCCACTGCGCAGGGAGGAGGTGGCTACACCTTC.

The V and J genes are TRBV11-3 and TRBJ2-2, with TRBD1 as a possible D gene (6 bases). CDR3 length equals 17 residues. The V gene's germline CDR1 is SGHNT and CDR2 YENEEA. Trimming took 1 base from V and 4 from J, leaving 16 bases between them. In DNA, the CDR3 is TGTGCCAGCAGCTTAGGGCTTGTACAGGGTGGCACCGGGGAGCTGTTTTTT. Translated: CASSLGLVQGGTGELFF.

The chain has TRBV5-4 and TRBJ2-3, with 10 nucleotides matching TRBD2. The germline V gene encodes CDR1 SGHNT and CDR2 YYREEE (reference sequence). The CDR3 is made up of 16 amino acids. With 0 bases clipped from V and 3 bases from J, the junction kept 4 bases outside the gene matches. CDR3 in DNA: TGTGCCAGCAGCTTGGTCCTAGCGGGAGTTACAGATACGCAGTATTTT. As protein: CASSLVLAGVTDTQYF. The full variable domain, completed using reference TRBV5-4 and TRBJ2-3, is ETGVTQSPTHLIKTRGQQVTLRCSSQSGHNTVSWYQQALGQGPQFIFQYYREEENGRGNFPPRFSGLQFPNYSSELNVNALELDDSALYLCASSLVLAGVTDTQYFGPGTRLTVL.

The chain recombines TRBV29-1 with TRBJ2-7, with 9 bases that match TRBD1. The CDR3 consists of 13 residues. V lost 4 bases, J lost 3 bases, and 4 bases stayed unmatched. Germline-derived CDR1 and CDR2 are SQVTM and ANQGSEA. The CDR3 DNA reads TGCAGCGTTGCTGGGACAGGGTTCTACGAGCAGTACTTC. Its protein is CSVAGTGFYEQYF.

The genes are TRBV5-5 and TRBJ2-3; 8 bases are a match to TRBD2. Per the germline V gene, CDR1 is SGHKS and CDR2 is YYEKEE (reference sequence). V lost 3 bases and J lost 3; bases outside the gene matches: 3. The CDR3 loop spans 14 amino acids. CDR3 coding DNA: TGTGCCAGCAGCTCCTTAGCGGGAACAGATACGCAGTATTTT. Translated: CASSSLAGTDTQYF.

The rearrangement uses TRBV28 and TRBJ1-2; 11 bases align to TRBD1. The CDR3 runs 15 residues. Germline V lookup: CDR1 MDHEN, CDR2 SYDVKM. Trimming removed 5 bases from V and 7 bases from J; junction bases left unmatched: 9. The chain's CDR3 is CASSHRVGTGGGYTF. The CDR3 DNA follows: TGTGCCAGCAGTCATAGGGTCGGGACAGGGGGTGGCTACACCTTC.

The gene calls are TRBV30 and TRBJ1-4, with D possibly being TRBD1 (5 bases). Trimming shortened V by 0 bases and J by 4 bases, and 12 bases separated the two germline ends. Germline CDR1 and CDR2: GTSNPN and SVGIG (reference sequence). The CDR3 covers 15 residues. For the CDR3, the DNA is TGTGCCTGGAGTGTAAAGACAGCCTTTAATGAAAAACTGTTTTTT. Translating gives CAWSVKTAFNEKLFF.

At least ten counts were recorded for this clone. The chain is built from TRBV28 and TRBJ2-7; TRBD2 agrees at 13 bases. Trimming cost V 11 bases and J 7 bases; bases outside gene matches: 8. The CDR3 extends over 13 amino acids. The germline gives CDR1 MDHEN, CDR2 SYDVKM. The CDR3 protein is CAGGLAGASEQYF. The CDR3 nucleotides are TGTGCCGGCGGACTAGCGGGAGCGAGTGAGCAGTACTTC.

The chain recombines TRBV9 with TRBJ2-1; perhaps TRBD2 as D (6 bases). The V end lost 0 bases, the J end lost 7 bases, and 14 bases lay between the germline ends. The CDR3 totals 15 residues. Germline V CDR1 and CDR2: SGDLS, YYNGEE. The CDR3 here is CASSVAGGTHNEQFF. The CDR3 DNA is TGTGCCAGCAGCGTAGCTGGCGGGACTCATAATGAGCAGTTCTTC.

For this clone: At one of its ends the junction is not consistent with the germline gene, which may arise from a read error. DNA of the CDR3: TGTGCCAGCAGTTTACGACTAGCGGCCGCCTACAATGGGCAGTTCTTC. Amino acids: CASSLRLAAAYNGQFF. The rearrangement links TRBV2 to TRBJ2-1; 9 bases map to TRBD2. Per the germline V gene, CDR1 is SNHLY and CDR2 is FYNNEI. The CDR3 sequence is 16 residues long.

V gene TRBV18 combines with J gene TRBJ1-2; no firm D call. CDR1 and CDR2 from the germline V gene are KGHSH and LQKENI. The CDR3 consists of 15 residues. V lost 0 bases to trimming and J lost 8 bases, with 16 bases between them. The CDR3 is CASSPPTARWRGYTF. In DNA, the CDR3 is TGTGCCAGCTCACCACCGACGGCGAGATGGAGAGGCTACACCTTC.

This chain joins TRBV28 and TRBJ1-2; D unclear. The CDR3 sequence is 16 residues long. Trimming took 4 bases from V and 5 from J, leaving 20 bases between them. Germline V lookup: CDR1 MDHEN, CDR2 SYDVKM. This CDR3 is CASSSPSRKRPYGYTF. The CDR3 nucleotides read TGTGCCAGCAGTTCCCCCTCCAGAAAACGCCCGTATGGCTACACCTTC.

The genes are TRBV28 and TRBJ2-3, with D possibly TRBD1 on 5 matching bases. In germline, CDR1 is MDHEN, CDR2 SYDVKM. Trimming cost V 2 bases and J 4 bases, with 10 bases left between them. The CDR3 loop spans 14 amino acids. The CDR3 DNA sequence: TGTGCCAGCAGTTTACAGGGTGGGGCAGATACGCAGTATTTT. The encoded protein is CASSLQGGADTQYF.

The chain has TRBV10-2 and TRBJ2-7; 10 bases fit TRBD2. Germline loops: CDR1 WSHSY, CDR2 SAAADI. V dropped 6 bases and J dropped 8; count of bases not matched to a gene: 4. The CDR3 extends over 12 amino acids. The CDR3 DNA reads as TGCGCCAGCAGGAGCGGGAGGGAGCAGCAGTACTTC. Its translation is CASRSGREQQYF.

The chain has TRBV19 and TRBJ2-1; possible D gene TRBD1, 7 bases. With 9 bases removed from V and 8 bases from J, the gap between germline ends came to 23 bases. The CDR3 extends over 15 amino acids. CDR1 LNHDA and CDR2 SQIVND come from the germline V gene (reference sequence). The CDR3 nucleotides are TGTGCCAGCAGGGGGGCCCCTAGTGGAGTCGATGAGCAGTTCTTC. Protein: CASRGAPSGVDEQFF. The variable domain in full, completed from reference TRBV19 and TRBJ2-1, reads DGGITQSPKYLFRKEGQNVTLSCEQNLNHDAMYWYRQDPGQGLRLIYYSQIVNDFQKGDIAEGYSVSREKKESFPLTVTSAQKNPTAFYLCASRGAPSGVDEQFFGPGTRLTVL.

V and J are TRBV18 and TRBJ2-3, with TRBD2 matching 10 bases. The CDR3 has 18 residues. Germline V gives CDR1 KGHSH, CDR2 LQKENI. V dropped 2 bases and J dropped 1; count of bases not matched to a gene: 9. The CDR3 reads CASSPGLAGVVGTDTQYF. The CDR3 coding sequence is TGTGCCAGCTCACCAGGGCTAGCGGGAGTTGTCGGCACAGATACGCAGTATTTT.

The chain is built from TRBV5-4 and TRBJ2-5, with 8 positions matching TRBD1. V was pared by 0 bases and J by 0 bases, with 1 base of the junction left unmatched. The length of the CDR3 is 15 residues. Germline values: CDR1 SGHNT, CDR2 YYREEE (reference sequence). The CDR3 sequence: CASSLGQGNQETQYF. The CDR3 DNA is TGTGCCAGCAGCTTGGGACAGGGGAACCAAGAGACCCAGTACTTC.

The chain recombines TRBV3-1 (or the pseudogene TRBV3-2) with TRBJ2-7; D ambiguous. V gave up 1 base and J gave up 4 bases, with 8 bases separating them. The CDR3 is 13 residues long. The germline V gene has CDR1 LGHDT and CDR2 YNNKEL (reference sequence). The CDR3 bases are TGTGCCAGCAGCCAAGTATCTGTGTACGAGCAGTACTTC. Translation gives CASSQVSVYEQYF.

In its sample, this clone was seen many times. J is TRBJ2-4 and V is TRBV4-3; possible D gene TRBD2, 5 bases. CDR3 length: 14 amino acids. Germline V gene sequence: CDR1 LGHNA, CDR2 YSLEER. Trimming stripped 1 base from V and 4 bases from J, with 8 bases between. The CDR3 DNA sequence: TGCGCCAGCAGCCAAGGACGGGAAAAAAACATTCAGTACTTC. Its translation is CASSQGREKNIQYF.

V and J are TRBV7-8 and TRBJ2-1; 8 bases align to TRBD2. CDR1 and CDR2 (germline): SGHVS, FQNEAQ. The junction had 6 bases not matched to a gene; V was cut back by 5 bases and J by 3 bases. The CDR3 is 15 amino acids. The CDR3 coding sequence is TGTGCCAGCAGCCCTACTAGCGGAGGCTACAATGAGCAGTTCTTC. This gives the protein CASSPTSGGYNEQFF.

The V and J genes are TRBV18 and TRBJ2-7; TRBD2 might be the D (7 bases). The V gene's germline CDR1 is KGHSH and CDR2 LQKENI. The V end lost 6 bases, the J end lost 1 base, and 16 bases lay between the germline ends. The CDR3 covers 15 residues. For the CDR3, the DNA is TGTGCCAGCTCCGGGGGGCAGCGGGAATCCTACGAGCAGTACTTC. Translation: CASSGGQRESYEQYF.

This clone was seen only once. J is TRBJ1-6 and V is TRBV7-9; tentative D call: TRBD1 (6 bases). The CDR3 is 15 amino acids. V was clipped by 7 bases and J by 5 bases, with 15 bases between them. Germline V gene lookup returns CDR1 SEHNR and CDR2 FQNEAQ (reference sequence). The CDR3 DNA reads as TGTGCCAGCACCGTTACAGGGCCGAATAATTCACCCCTCCACTTT. It encodes CASTVTGPNNSPLHF.

The J gene is TRBJ2-3, the V gene TRBV10-3, with 8 bases identical to TRBD1. Per germline, CDR1 ENHRY and CDR2 SYGVKD. V lost 4 bases and J lost 4; bases outside the gene matches: 7. The CDR3 is 15 amino acids. The DNA of the CDR3 is TGTGCCATCAGTGTTGAGACAGGGGTGCCAGATACGCAGTATTTT. Its protein product is CAISVETGVPDTQYF.

V is TRBV6-5 and J is TRBJ1-6, with D unresolved. This CDR3 is built from 12 residues. CDR1 MNHEY and CDR2 SVGAGI come from the germline V gene. Trimming stripped 7 bases from V and 9 bases from J, with 10 bases between. The CDR3 DNA reads TGTGCCAGCACTTCCCCAGGTTCACCCCTCCACTTT. Its translation is CASTSPGSPLHF.

V is TRBV19 and J is TRBJ1-5; 7 positions match TRBD1. V gave up 5 bases and J gave up 2 bases; unmatched junction bases: 3. Germline CDR1 and CDR2: LNHDA and SQIVND (reference sequence). The CDR3 is 14 amino acids. CDR3 loop: CASSLGTGNQPQHF. CDR3 nucleotide sequence: TGTGCCAGTAGTCTTGGGACAGGCAATCAGCCCCAGCATTTT.